This T cell receptor (beta chain) was profiled in a study of T cell responses to AZD1222 COVID-19 vaccine. This CDR3 region has 15 residues. V was clipped by 5 bases and J by 5 bases, with 16 bases between them. Per the germline V gene, CDR1 is SNHLY and CDR2 is FYNNEI. The repertoire was sequenced with immunoSEQ multiplex PCR; TCRdb's copy has only in-frame clones and lacks some. Among about 160,000 clones listed, roughly nine tenths were seen once. Study observations and caveats: Just six or seven AZD1222 recipients tested seropositive at baseline. Sampled repertoires all dated from after the peak T cell response. In a largely white British group with more females than males, clonal diversity was possibly underestimated.

About this clone: Its target is not known.

Pooled in the analysis were second doses at about 4 or about 12 weeks. This chain links TRBV2 with TRBJ2-1; the D call may be TRBD1 or TRBD2 (5 bases each). The sample in question was peripheral blood, obtained 28 days after the second AZD1222 dose. The TCR sequence derives from an adult who received the AZD1222 COVID-19 vaccine. CDR3 DNA sequence: TGTGCCAGCAGTTTCGTCTCTACGGGGCACAATGAGCAGTTCTTC. This gives the protein CASSFVSTGHNEQFF.